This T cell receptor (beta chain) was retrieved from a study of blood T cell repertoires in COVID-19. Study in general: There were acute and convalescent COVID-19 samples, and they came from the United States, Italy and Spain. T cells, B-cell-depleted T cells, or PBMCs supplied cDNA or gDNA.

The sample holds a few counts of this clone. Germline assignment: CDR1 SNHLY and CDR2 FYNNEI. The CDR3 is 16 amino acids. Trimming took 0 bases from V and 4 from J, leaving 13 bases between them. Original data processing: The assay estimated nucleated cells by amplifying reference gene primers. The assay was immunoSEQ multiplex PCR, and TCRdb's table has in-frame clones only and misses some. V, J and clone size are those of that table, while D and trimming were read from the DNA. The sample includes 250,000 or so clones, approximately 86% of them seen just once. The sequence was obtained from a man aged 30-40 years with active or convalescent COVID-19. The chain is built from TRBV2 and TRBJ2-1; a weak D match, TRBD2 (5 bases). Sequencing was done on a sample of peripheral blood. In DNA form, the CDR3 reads TGTGCCAGCAGTGAAGCGCGGCTAGCCCAATACAATGAGCAGTTCTTC. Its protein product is CASSEARLAQYNEQFF.